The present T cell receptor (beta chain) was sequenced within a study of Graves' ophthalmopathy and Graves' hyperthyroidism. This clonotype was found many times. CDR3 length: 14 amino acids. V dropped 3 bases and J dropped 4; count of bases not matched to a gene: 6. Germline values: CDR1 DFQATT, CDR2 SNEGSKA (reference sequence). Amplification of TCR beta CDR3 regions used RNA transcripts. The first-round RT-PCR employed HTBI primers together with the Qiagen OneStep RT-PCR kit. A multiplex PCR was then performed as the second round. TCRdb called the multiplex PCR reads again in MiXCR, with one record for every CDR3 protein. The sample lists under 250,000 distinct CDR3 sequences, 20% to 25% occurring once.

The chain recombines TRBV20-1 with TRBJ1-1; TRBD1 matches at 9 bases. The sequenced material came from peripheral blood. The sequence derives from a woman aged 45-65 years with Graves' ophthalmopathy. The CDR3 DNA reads TGCAGTGCTAGTCAGGACAGGGGAGGCACTGAAGCTTTCTTT. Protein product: CSASQDRGGTEAFF.